The rows below give T cell receptor beta chains drawn from one sample of a study of cytomegalovirus exposure and HLA in healthy donors. Sequencing used immunoSEQ multiplex PCR; TCRdb keeps in-frame clones, though not all of them. This sample has 200,000 or so clones, with 84% found just once. The sequenced material came from PBMCs. The receptors originated from a woman younger than 45 in good health and CMV-seropositive. Each CDR3 is given with its conserved first and last residue. A D gene is named only where the DNA matches it firmly. Size tells how often a clone was seen (once, few, many) or the class of an expanded clone, and some rows leave it out.

d_gene | abundance | j_gene | v_gene | CDR3aa | CDR3nt
. | . | TRBJ2-7 | TRBV5-1 | CASSLRGYEQYF | TGCGCCAGCAGCCTGAGGGGGTACGAGCAGTACTTC
TRBD2 | . | TRBJ2-1 | TRBV11-3 | CASSPRLAAYNEQFF | TGTGCCAGCAGCCCTCGACTAGCGGCTTACAATGAGCAGTTCTTC
TRBD1 | . | TRBJ1-1 | TRBV6-5 | CASRRDSKNTEAFF | TGTGCCAGCAGGAGGGACAGTAAGAACACTGAAGCTTTCTTT
. | . | TRBJ2-5 | TRBV5-1 | CASSLSSGGETQYF | TGCGCCAGCAGCTTGAGTTCCGGGGGAGAGACCCAGTACTTC
TRBD1 | . | TRBJ2-1 | TRBV18 | CASSQGQGSVNEQFF | TGTGCCAGCTCCCAGGGACAGGGGTCCGTCAATGAGCAGTTCTTC
. | many | TRBJ1-1 | TRBV28 | CASSFLDRNTEAFF | TGTGCCAGCAGTTTCTTGGACAGGAACACTGAAGCTTTCTTT
. | medium-sized | TRBJ2-7 | TRBV5-4 | CASRPGTSVEQYF | TGTGCCAGCAGGCCCGGGACTTCCGTGGAGCAGTACTTC
. | few | TRBJ1-2 | TRBV6-5 | CASSSSYGYTF | TGTGCCAGCAGTTCCAGCTATGGCTACACCTTC
TRBD1 | . | TRBJ1-5 | TRBV16 | CASSPGQPNQPQHF | TGTGCCAGCAGCCCGGGACAGCCTAATCAGCCCCAGCATTTT
TRBD1 | . | TRBJ1-2 | TRBV18 | CASSRPGQAKGYTF | TGTGCCAGCTCAAGACCGGGACAGGCTAAGGGCTACACCTTC
TRBD2 | . | TRBJ2-3 | TRBV11-2 | CASSSGTSGRGTDTQYF | TGTGCCAGCAGCTCCGGGACTAGCGGGAGGGGGACAGATACGCAGTATTTT
. | . | TRBJ2-1 | TRBV9 | CASSPGRGSSYNEQFF | TGTGCCAGCAGCCCCGGAAGGGGGAGCTCCTACAATGAGCAGTTCTTC